The sample holds one count of the clone carrying this TCR beta chain. What it recognizes is unknown. The germline gene is not matched at one end of the junction; a read error may be the cause. The data were taken from a study of T cells in Graves' hyperthyroidism and ophthalmopathy. Study overall: Once the initial diagnosis was made, peripheral blood was obtained before any treatment.

Overall study findings and caveats: Within blood appeared most thyroid clonotypes that had expanded above 0.001.

CDR3 length: 17 amino acids. Germline loops: CDR1 SEHNR, CDR2 FQNEAQ (reference sequence). RNA transcripts yielded amplified TCR beta CDR3 regions. The TCR CDR3 was amplified in a first-round RT-PCR using the HTBI primer set. TCRdb re-derived calls from the multiplex PCR reads in MiXCR, one entry per CDR3 protein. Of about 600,000 distinct CDR3 sequences in the sample, 13% to 15% were seen once. PBMCs were sourced from more than 9 ml fresh peripheral blood. The source of this sequence is a woman aged 18-29 years with Graves' ophthalmopathy. Material: blood. V usage is TRBV7-9 and J usage is TRBJ2-7; tentative D call: TRBD2 (8 bases). The CDR3 region is CARSLARPGRGPYEQYF. CDR3 in DNA: TGTGCCAGAAGCTTAGCGCGGCCCGGGAGGGGGCCCTACGAGCAGTACTTC.